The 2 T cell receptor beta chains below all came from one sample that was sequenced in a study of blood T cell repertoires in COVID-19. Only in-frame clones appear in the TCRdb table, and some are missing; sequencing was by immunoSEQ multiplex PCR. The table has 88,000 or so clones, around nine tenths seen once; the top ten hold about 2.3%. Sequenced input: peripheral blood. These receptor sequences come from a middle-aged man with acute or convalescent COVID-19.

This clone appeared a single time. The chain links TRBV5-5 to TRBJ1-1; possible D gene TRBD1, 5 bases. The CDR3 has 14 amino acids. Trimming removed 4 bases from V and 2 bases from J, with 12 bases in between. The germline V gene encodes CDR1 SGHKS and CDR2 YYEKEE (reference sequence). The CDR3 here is CASSISGTNTEAFF. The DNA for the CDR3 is TGTGCCAGCAGCATTTCCGGGACTAACACTGAAGCTTTCTTT.

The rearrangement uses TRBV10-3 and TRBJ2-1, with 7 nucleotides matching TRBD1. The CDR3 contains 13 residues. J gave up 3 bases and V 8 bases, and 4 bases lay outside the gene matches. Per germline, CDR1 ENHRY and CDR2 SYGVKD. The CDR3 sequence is CAIGTEYYNEQFF. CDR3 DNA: TGTGCCATCGGGACAGAGTACTACAATGAGCAGTTCTTC.